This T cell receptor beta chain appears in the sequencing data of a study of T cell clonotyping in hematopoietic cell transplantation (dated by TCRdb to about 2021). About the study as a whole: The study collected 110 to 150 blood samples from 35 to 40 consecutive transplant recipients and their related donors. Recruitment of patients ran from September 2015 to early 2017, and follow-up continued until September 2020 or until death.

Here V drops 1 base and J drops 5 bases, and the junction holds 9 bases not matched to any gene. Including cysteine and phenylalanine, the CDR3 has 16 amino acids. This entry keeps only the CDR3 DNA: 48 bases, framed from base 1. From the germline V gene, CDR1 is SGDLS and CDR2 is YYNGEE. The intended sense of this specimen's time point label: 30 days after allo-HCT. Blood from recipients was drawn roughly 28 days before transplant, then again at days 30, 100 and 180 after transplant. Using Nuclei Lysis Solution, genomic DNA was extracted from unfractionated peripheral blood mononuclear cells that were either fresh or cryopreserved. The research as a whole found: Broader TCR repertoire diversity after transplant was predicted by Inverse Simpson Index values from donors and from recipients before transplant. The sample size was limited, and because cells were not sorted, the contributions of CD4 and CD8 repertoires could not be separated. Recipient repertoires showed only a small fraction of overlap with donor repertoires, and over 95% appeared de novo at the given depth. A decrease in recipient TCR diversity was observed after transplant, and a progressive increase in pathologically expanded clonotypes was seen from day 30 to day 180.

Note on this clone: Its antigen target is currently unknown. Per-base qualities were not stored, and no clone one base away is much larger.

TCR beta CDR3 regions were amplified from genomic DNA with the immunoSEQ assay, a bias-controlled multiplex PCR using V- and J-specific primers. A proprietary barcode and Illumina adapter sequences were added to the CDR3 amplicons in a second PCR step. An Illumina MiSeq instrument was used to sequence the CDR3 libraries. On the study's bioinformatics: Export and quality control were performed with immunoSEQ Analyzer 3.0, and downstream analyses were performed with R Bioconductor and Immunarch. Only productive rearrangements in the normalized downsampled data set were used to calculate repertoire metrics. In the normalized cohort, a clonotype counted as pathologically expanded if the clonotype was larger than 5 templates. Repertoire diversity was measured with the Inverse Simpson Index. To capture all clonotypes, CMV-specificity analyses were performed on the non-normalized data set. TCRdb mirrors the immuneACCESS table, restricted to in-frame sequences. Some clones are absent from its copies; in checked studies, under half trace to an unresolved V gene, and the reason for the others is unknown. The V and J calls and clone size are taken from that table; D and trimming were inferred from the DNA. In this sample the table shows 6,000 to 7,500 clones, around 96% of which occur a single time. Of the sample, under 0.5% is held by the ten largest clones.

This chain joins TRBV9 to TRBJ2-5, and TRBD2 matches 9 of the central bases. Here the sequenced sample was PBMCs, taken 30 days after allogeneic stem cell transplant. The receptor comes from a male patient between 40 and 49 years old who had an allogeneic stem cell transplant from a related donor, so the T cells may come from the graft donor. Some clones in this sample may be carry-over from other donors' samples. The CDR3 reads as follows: CASSVNPGLAGETQYF. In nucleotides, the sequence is TGTGCCAGCAGCGTAAACCCGGGACTAGCAGGGGAGACCCAGTACTTC.